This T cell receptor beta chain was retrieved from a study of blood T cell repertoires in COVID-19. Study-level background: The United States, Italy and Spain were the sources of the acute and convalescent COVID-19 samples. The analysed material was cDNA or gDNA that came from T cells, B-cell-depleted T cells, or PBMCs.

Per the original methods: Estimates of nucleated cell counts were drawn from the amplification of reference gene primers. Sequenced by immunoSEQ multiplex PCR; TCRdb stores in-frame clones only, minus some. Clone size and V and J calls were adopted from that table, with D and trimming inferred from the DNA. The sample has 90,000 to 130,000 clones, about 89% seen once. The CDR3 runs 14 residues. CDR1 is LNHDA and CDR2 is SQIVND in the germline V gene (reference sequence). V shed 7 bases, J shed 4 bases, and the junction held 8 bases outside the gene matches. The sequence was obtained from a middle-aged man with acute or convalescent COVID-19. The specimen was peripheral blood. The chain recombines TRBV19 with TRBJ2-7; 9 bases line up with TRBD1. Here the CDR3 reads CASNPTGGDYEQYF. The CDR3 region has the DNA TGTGCCAGTAACCCGACAGGGGGAGATTACGAGCAGTACTTC. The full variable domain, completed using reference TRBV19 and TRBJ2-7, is DGGITQSPKYLFRKEGQNVTLSCEQNLNHDAMYWYRQDPGQGLRLIYYSQIVNDFQKGDIAEGYSVSREKKESFPLTVTSAQKNPTAFYLCASNPTGGDYEQYFGPGTRLTVT.